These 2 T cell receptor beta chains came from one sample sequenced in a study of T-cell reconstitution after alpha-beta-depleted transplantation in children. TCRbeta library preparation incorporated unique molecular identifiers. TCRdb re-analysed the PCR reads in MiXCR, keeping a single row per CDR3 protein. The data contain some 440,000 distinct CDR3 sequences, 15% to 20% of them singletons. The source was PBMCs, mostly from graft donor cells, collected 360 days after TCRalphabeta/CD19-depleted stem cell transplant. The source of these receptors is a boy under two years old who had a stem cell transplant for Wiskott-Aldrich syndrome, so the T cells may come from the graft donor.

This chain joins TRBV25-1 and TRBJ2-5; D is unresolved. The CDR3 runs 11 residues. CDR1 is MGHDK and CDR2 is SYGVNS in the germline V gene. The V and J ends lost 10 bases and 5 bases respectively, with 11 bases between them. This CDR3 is CAISSLETQYF. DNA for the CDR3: TGTGCCATTTCCAGCCTGGAGACCCAGTACTTC.

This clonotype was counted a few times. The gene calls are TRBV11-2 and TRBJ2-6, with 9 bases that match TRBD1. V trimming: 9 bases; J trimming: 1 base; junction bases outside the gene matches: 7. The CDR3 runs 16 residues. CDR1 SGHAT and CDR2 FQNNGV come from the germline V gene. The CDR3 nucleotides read TGTGCCAGTGGGACAGGGAGGTTATCTGGGGCCAACGTCCTGACTTTC. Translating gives CASGTGRLSGANVLTF.